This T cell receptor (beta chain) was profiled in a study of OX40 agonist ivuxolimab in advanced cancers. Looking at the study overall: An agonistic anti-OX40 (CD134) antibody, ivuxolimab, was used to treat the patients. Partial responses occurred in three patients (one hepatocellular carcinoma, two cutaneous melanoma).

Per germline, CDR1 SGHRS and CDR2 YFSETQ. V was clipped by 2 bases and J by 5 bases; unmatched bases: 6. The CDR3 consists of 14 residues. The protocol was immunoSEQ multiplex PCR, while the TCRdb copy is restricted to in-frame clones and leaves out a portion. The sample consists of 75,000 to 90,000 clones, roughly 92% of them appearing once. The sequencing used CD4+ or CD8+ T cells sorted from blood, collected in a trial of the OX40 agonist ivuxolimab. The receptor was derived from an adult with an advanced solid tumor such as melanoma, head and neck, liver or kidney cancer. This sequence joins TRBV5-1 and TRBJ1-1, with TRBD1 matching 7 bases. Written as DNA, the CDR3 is TGCGCCAGCAGCTTTACAGGGGAAATAACTGAAGCTTTCTTT. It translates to CASSFTGEITEAFF.